This T cell receptor beta chain was sequenced in a study of T cells in Graves' hyperthyroidism and ophthalmopathy. At least ten counts were recorded for this clonotype. Amplification of TCR beta CDR3 regions was performed using RNA transcripts as template. Researchers ran a first-round RT-PCR on the TCR CDR3 using the HTBI primer set. TCRdb reprocessed the multiplex PCR reads via MiXCR and lists one record per CDR3 protein. The table lists roughly 400,000 distinct CDR3 sequences, less than 20% of them singletons. The hyperthyroidism patients had all been newly diagnosed, and their disease duration was under 2 months. Their ages ranged from 18 to 65 years. PBMCs were sourced from roughly 9.3 ml fresh peripheral blood. Trimming took 6 bases from V and 1 from J; bases not matched to a gene: 6. This CDR3 contains 14 residues. Germline-derived CDR1 and CDR2 are SNHLY and FYNNEI.

Sequenced input: blood. This clonotype originated in a woman younger than 35 with Graves' hyperthyroidism that later progressed to Graves' ophthalmopathy. The chain combines TRBV2 with TRBJ2-7, with 7 bases identical to TRBD1. The CDR3 loop is CASSDRQGSYEQYF. The DNA for the CDR3 is TGTGCCAGCAGCGACCGACAGGGATCCTACGAGCAGTACTTC.